The rows below give T cell receptor beta chains drawn from one sample of a study of blood T cell repertoires in COVID-19. TCRdb's copy holds only in-frame clones and misses some; the assay was immunoSEQ multiplex PCR. The table has approximately 69,000 clones, approximately 83% seen once; the top ten hold roughly 12%. Sequencing input: peripheral blood. These receptors were collected from a human donor in a cohort sampled during active COVID-19. Each CDR3 is given with its conserved first and last residue. Each record gives: J gene, V gene, D gene, clone size, CDR3 DNA, CDR3 protein. D genes are given only for firm matches. Clone size is not always given. Where it is, it says once, few, many or a class for expanded clones.

>TRBJ1-4|TRBV6-5|-|-
TGTGCCAGCTCACCACTGGGGACACTTGAAAAACTGTTTTTT
CASSPLGTLEKLFF
>TRBJ2-5|TRBV28|-|-
TGTGCCAGCAGTTTGGCGGGGTCCGAGGAGACCCAGTACTTC
CASSLAGSEETQYF
>TRBJ1-2|TRBV3-1/TRBV3-2|-|-
TGTGCCAGCAGCCAAGATTACCCGGTTGTGACCTTC
CASSQDYPVVTF
>TRBJ2-5|TRBV4-2|TRBD2|few
TGTGCCAGCAGCCAAGATGGACTAGCGGGGGACCAAGAGACCCAGTACTTC
CASSQDGLAGDQETQYF
>TRBJ1-4|TRBV6-5|-|-
TGTGCCAGCAGCAATTCGCGGGAAAAACTGTTTTTT
CASSNSREKLFF
>TRBJ2-4|TRBV7-9|-|-
TGTGCCAGCAGCCCGGGACAGCCGGGGGACATTCAGTACTTC
CASSPGQPGDIQYF
>TRBJ2-3|TRBV9|-|-
TGTGCCAGCAGCGTCCGCCCCGGGGCAGATACGCAGTATTTT
CASSVRPGADTQYF
>TRBJ2-6|TRBV5-1|TRBD1|-
TGCGCCAGCAGCTTGGCCGCCGGGACAGGGTATTCTGGGGCCAACGTCCTGACTTTC
CASSLAAGTGYSGANVLTF
>TRBJ2-5|TRBV30|-|-
TGTGCCCGGAGTCAACAAGAGACCCAGTACTTC
CARSQQETQYF
>TRBJ2-3|TRBV11-2|TRBD1|-
TGTGCCAGCAGCCGGCGGACAGGGAACACAGATACGCAGTATTTT
CASSRRTGNTDTQYF
>TRBJ2-2|TRBV18|-|-
TGTGCCAGCTCACCATCCGGGAGAAAGAACACCGGGGAGCTGTTTTTT
CASSPSGRKNTGELFF
>TRBJ2-1|TRBV20-1|-|-
TGCAGTGCTATCGGGGTGAATGAGCAGTTCTTC
CSAIGVNEQFF
>TRBJ2-7|TRBV3-1/TRBV3-2|-|few
TGTGCCAGCAGCCAAGATGCTCAGGGATTGTACGAGCAGTACTTC
CASSQDAQGLYEQYF
>TRBJ2-1|TRBV11-3|TRBD1|-
TGTGCCAGCAGCCGCGGAGGACAGGGTCATGAGCAGTTCTTC
CASSRGGQGHEQFF
>TRBJ2-5|TRBV6-5|-|-
TGTGCCAGCAGTCCCTCGCGGTACCAAGAGACCCAGTACTTC
CASSPSRYQETQYF
>TRBJ2-1|TRBV14|-|-
TGTGCCAGCAGCCACAGGCTTAGCTCCTACAATGAGCAGTTCTTC
CASSHRLSSYNEQFF
>TRBJ2-4|TRBV5-1|-|-
TGCGCCAGCAGCCCCCAGGGATCCCCCAAAAACATTCAGTACTTC
CASSPQGSPKNIQYF
>TRBJ2-3|TRBV27|TRBD2|-
TGTGCCAGCAGTTTAAACCCCGGGGGGGTCACAGATACGCAGTATTTT
CASSLNPGGVTDTQYF
>TRBJ1-1|TRBV29-1|TRBD1|-
TGCAGCGTTGGACAGGGGGGGAACACTGAAGCTTTCTTT
CSVGQGGNTEAFF
>TRBJ2-1|TRBV5-1|TRBD2|-
TGCGCCAGCAGCTTGGACGCTAGCGGAGGTTACAATGAGCAGTTCTTC
CASSLDASGGYNEQFF
>TRBJ2-3|TRBV7-2|TRBD2|-
TGTGCCAGCAGCGAAGTAGCGGGGTCCACAGATACGCAGTATTTT
CASSEVAGSTDTQYF
>TRBJ1-5|TRBV6-1|-|few
TGTGCCAGCAGTGAAGGGCAGGGACAGCCCCAGCATTTT
CASSEGQGQPQHF
>TRBJ1-6|TRBV12-5|TRBD1|few
TGTGCTAGTAACCTCGGGACAGAGAATTCACCCCTCCACTTT
CASNLGTENSPLHF
>TRBJ2-1|TRBV28|TRBD2|-
TGTGCCAGCAGTTTGAGCGGGGGGGCTTTCCACAATGAGCAGTTCTTC
CASSLSGGAFHNEQFF
>TRBJ2-2|TRBV5-6|-|-
TGTGCCAGCAGCCAGGACTGGAAACGCACCGGGGAGCTGTTTTTT
CASSQDWKRTGELFF
>TRBJ2-2|TRBV2|TRBD1|-
TGTGCCAGCAGTGTTGAGAGGACAGGGAACACCGGGGAGCTGTTTTTT
CASSVERTGNTGELFF
>TRBJ1-5|TRBV3-1/TRBV3-2|-|few
TGTGCCAGCAGCCGGGGCACCAATCAGCCCCAGCATTTT
CASSRGTNQPQHF
>TRBJ1-2|TRBV2|TRBD1|once
TGTGCCAGCAGCGAGGGACAGGATTATGGCTACACCTTC
CASSEGQDYGYTF
>TRBJ1-1|TRBV6-6|TRBD1|-
TGTGCCAGCAGTTACGGTGGGACAGGGGGTAGCACTGAAGCTTTCTTT
CASSYGGTGGSTEAFF
>TRBJ1-5|TRBV27|TRBD1|-
TGTGCCAGCAGTCGGACAGGGGAGCGCAATCAGCCCCAGCATTTT
CASSRTGERNQPQHF
>TRBJ2-7|TRBV4-1|-|-
TGCGCCAGCAGCCAAGGGGTGGGGGCGCGCCACGAGCAGTACTTC
CASSQGVGARHEQYF
>TRBJ2-2|TRBV5-1|-|-
TGCGCCAGCAGCCTGGCCCCAGACACCGGGGAGCTGTTTTTT
CASSLAPDTGELFF
>TRBJ2-3|TRBV7-9|-|-
TGTGCCAGCAGCTCCACAGGGAGAGGGGCAGATACGCAGTATTTT
CASSSTGRGADTQYF
>TRBJ2-5|TRBV5-4|TRBD1|-
TGTGCCAGCAGCGAACAGGGGGAGACCCAGTACTTC
CASSEQGETQYF
>TRBJ2-5|TRBV11-2|-|-
TGTGCCAGCAGCTTAGAAGGAGGCAGCCAAGAGACCCAGTACTTC
CASSLEGGSQETQYF
>TRBJ2-7|TRBV27|TRBD1|-
TGTGCCAGCAGTCCACGGACAGGGGGGTACGAGCAGTACTTC
CASSPRTGGYEQYF
>TRBJ1-2|TRBV15|TRBD1|-
TGTGCCACCAGCGGCTCCCGACAGGGGGAGGAAACCTTC
CATSGSRQGEETF
>TRBJ2-2|TRBV7-9|TRBD2|few
TGTGCCAGAGACAACCCCGGGGGGACCGGGGAGCTGTTTTTT
CARDNPGGTGELFF
>TRBJ1-3|TRBV5-1|-|once
TGCGCCAGCAGCTCCCCCCCAACGGACACCATATATTTT
CASSSPPTDTIYF
>TRBJ2-2|TRBV18|TRBD1|-
TGTGCCAGCTCACCTTATGACAGGGCCACCGGAGAGCTGTTTTTT
CASSPYDRATGELFF
>TRBJ2-1|TRBV7-2|TRBD1|-
TGTGCCAGCAGCCTGACCTGGACAGGATACAATGAGCAGTTCTTC
CASSLTWTGYNEQFF
>TRBJ1-3|TRBV18|TRBD1|-
TGTGCCAGCTCACCTCCGGGACAGGGGGTTGAAAACACCATATATTTT
CASSPPGQGVENTIYF
>TRBJ1-1|TRBV5-1|TRBD1|-
TGCGCCAGCAGCTTACGACAGGGGCCTGAAGCTTTCTTT
CASSLRQGPEAFF
>TRBJ2-5|TRBV6-1|-|-
TGTGCCAGCAGTGACCGTTCGACGCGCCCGGGGGAGACCCAGTACTTC
CASSDRSTRPGETQYF
>TRBJ1-6|TRBV28|TRBD1|-
TGTGCCAGCAGTTTATCGGGACAGTCTTATAATTCACCCCTCCACTTT
CASSLSGQSYNSPLHF
>TRBJ1-1|TRBV7-2|TRBD1|-
TGTGCCAGCAGCTTATTTCAGGGGGCAGTTGAAGCTTTCTTT
CASSLFQGAVEAFF
>TRBJ2-7|TRBV10-3|-|-
TGTGCCATCAGTGATCGTCCCGGACTCCGCAAATCCTACGAGCAGTACTTC
CAISDRPGLRKSYEQYF
>TRBJ1-5|TRBV15|-|-
TGTGCCACCAGCAGAGATAACCCACGGGGCAATCAGCCCCAGCATTTT
CATSRDNPRGNQPQHF
>TRBJ2-6|TRBV2|TRBD2|-
TGTGCCAGCAGGAAAGGACTAGCGGGGGCCTCTGGGGCCAACGTCCTGACTTTC
CASRKGLAGASGANVLTF
>TRBJ1-1|TRBV19|-|once
TGTGCCAGTAGTATTCGGGGATCGAACACTGAAGCTTTCTTT
CASSIRGSNTEAFF
>TRBJ2-6|TRBV5-6|TRBD2|-
TGTGCCAGCAGCTCGGGGGGGCCTAGAGCCTACTCTGGGGCCAACGTCCTGACTTTC
CASSSGGPRAYSGANVLTF
>TRBJ2-5|TRBV7-6|-|once
TGTGCCAGCAGCCCCATCCTGGGGGGGCAGACCCAGTACTTC
CASSPILGGQTQYF
>TRBJ1-5|TRBV6-2/TRBV6-3|TRBD1|-
TGTGCCAGCAGTTGGGACAGGTATCAGCCCCAGCATTTT
CASSWDRYQPQHF
>TRBJ2-3|TRBV4-2|TRBD2|few
TGTGCCAGCAGCCAAACTCGGGGGGGAGGCACAGATACGCAGTATTTT
CASSQTRGGGTDTQYF
>TRBJ2-5|TRBV3-1/TRBV3-2|TRBD2|few
TGTGCCAGCAGCCAAGTAATCCCGGGACTAGCGGGGGGGCTGTACCAAGAGACCCAGTACTTC
CASSQVIPGLAGGLYQETQYF